This is a list of T cell receptor beta chains from one sample in a study of blood T cells in healthy people across ages. TCRdb reprocessed the 5' RACE reads with MiXCR, giving one entry per CDR3 protein. This table holds around 1,900,000 distinct CDR3 sequences, about two fifths found once. Sequencing was done on a sample of blood. The receptors derive from a human donor in good health. CDR3s include the opening cysteine and the closing phenylalanine or tryptophan. The D gene is left open where the match is weak. Rows give clone size only sometimes, using once, few, many, or a class for an expanded clone.

>TRBJ2-3|-|-|TRBV5-1
TGCGCCAGCAGCTTAACTACTAGCTTCACAGATACGCAGTATTTT
CASSLTTSFTDTQYF
>TRBJ1-5|-|few|TRBV6-1
TGTGCCAGCAACTTAAGGACGGATAGCAATCAGCCCCAGCATTTT
CASNLRTDSNQPQHF
>TRBJ2-7|-|few|TRBV7-2
TGTGCCAGCAGCTCCCCGGGTCGAGGGACAAGTTACGAGCAGTACTTC
CASSSPGRGTSYEQYF
>TRBJ2-5|-|few|TRBV5-1
TGCGCCAGCAGCTTGGTCACACTGGGAGAGACCCAGTACTTC
CASSLVTLGETQYF
>TRBJ1-5|-|-|TRBV20-1
TGCAGTGCTAGAGATTTGGATAATCAGCATTTT
CSARDLDNQHF
>TRBJ2-7|-|-|TRBV5-1
TGCGCCAGCAGCTTGGCCGGCAGGTTTACCTACGAGCAGTACTTC
CASSLAGRFTYEQYF
>TRBJ2-5|-|-|TRBV18
TGTGCCAGCTCACCAAGGATCACCGGGTCCGGTGGTGGGGAGACCCAGTACTTC
CASSPRITGSGGGETQYF
>TRBJ2-3|TRBD2|-|TRBV12-3/TRBV12-4
TGTGCAACGACTAGCGAGACAGATACGCAGTATTTT
CATTSETDTQYF
>TRBJ1-5|TRBD1|few|TRBV7-3
TGTGCCAGCAGCTTCCTCCTTGACAGGGGGGACAATCAGCCCCAGCATTTT
CASSFLLDRGDNQPQHF
>TRBJ2-7|-|many|TRBV28
TGTGCCAGCAGTTTTGCCAGATACGAGCAGTACTTC
CASSFARYEQYF
>TRBJ1-6|-|-|TRBV28
TGTGCCAGCAGTTTATGGGGGGGTTCCCCTGACCATTCACCCCTCCACTTT
CASSLWGGSPDHSPLHF
>TRBJ1-1|-|-|TRBV4-1
TGCGCCAGCAGCCAAGCCTCCGGGACTGAAGCTTTCTTT
CASSQASGTEAFF
>TRBJ2-5|-|-|TRBV6-5
TGTGTCTGCAGCCCCCCCGAGGGCGGGGTTACGTACTTC
CVCSPPEGGVTYF
>TRBJ1-2|-|-|TRBV4-1
TGCGCCAGCAGTACCGCGGGTTTTGATGGCTACACCTTC
CASSTAGFDGYTF
>TRBJ2-5|-|few|TRBV11-1
TGTGCCAGCACTAAGGATTCGGTACAAGAGACCCAGTACTTC
CASTKDSVQETQYF
>TRBJ1-2|-|few|TRBV28
TGTGCCAGCAGTTCGGGAGGCTTATGGGGTGCTGGCTACACCTTC
CASSSGGLWGAGYTF
>TRBJ2-2|-|-|TRBV7-8
TGTGCCAGCAGCTTAGAGCACAACACCGGGGAGCTGTTTTTT
CASSLEHNTGELFF
>TRBJ2-1|-|-|TRBV5-1
TGCGCCAACAGCTTTAGATGGGGTGAGCAGTTCTTC
CANSFRWGEQFF
>TRBJ2-1|-|-|TRBV24-1
TGTGCCACCAGTGATGAATGGGGCGAGGCAGGTGAGCAGTTCTTC
CATSDEWGEAGEQFF
>TRBJ2-1|TRBD2|-|TRBV20-1
TGCAGTGCCCATGCACAACGGACTAGCGGGTTCTACTACAATGAGCAGTTCTTC
CSAHAQRTSGFYYNEQFF
>TRBJ1-2|TRBD1|few|TRBV4-3
TGCGCCAGCAGCCAAGATCACCTTACAGGGGGCTATGGCTACACCTTC
CASSQDHLTGGYGYTF
>TRBJ2-3|-|-|TRBV6-1
TGTGCCAGCAGTCCCCCCCGGTTGGGGGGCTATGGAGATACGCAGTATTTT
CASSPPRLGGYGDTQYF
>TRBJ2-1|-|-|TRBV19
TGTGCCAGTGCGGGGCTTAGCTCCTACAATGAGCAGTTCTTC
CASAGLSSYNEQFF
>TRBJ1-2|-|few|TRBV10-3
TGTGCCATCAGCCTGGCAGTCAGCTATGGCTACACCTTC
CAISLAVSYGYTF
>TRBJ1-2|-|-|TRBV2
TGTGCCAGCCAAACATTGACAGTCTTTTATGGCTACACCTTC
CASQTLTVFYGYTF
>TRBJ1-2|-|-|TRBV20-1
TGCAGTGCTAGACTATATCGGGGGTCTGGCTACACCTTC
CSARLYRGSGYTF
>TRBJ2-7|TRBD1|few|TRBV24-1
TGTGCCACCAGTGATTTGGTTCGGACAGGCTCCTACGAGCAGTACTTC
CATSDLVRTGSYEQYF
>TRBJ2-5|TRBD2|-|TRBV10-3
TGTGCCACAGCCATAGCGGGGGAAGAGACCCAGTACTTC
CATAIAGEETQYF
>TRBJ2-1|TRBD2|-|TRBV12-3/TRBV12-4
TGTGCCGGCAGTCCCCAGCGGGGGGGCAAGTTAAATGAGCAGTTCTTC
CAGSPQRGGKLNEQFF
>TRBJ2-1|TRBD2|once|TRBV7-2
TGTGCCAGCAGCTTGGGCCTAGCGGAGTTCTACAATGAGCAGTTCTTC
CASSLGLAEFYNEQFF
>TRBJ2-1|-|-|TRBV18
TGTGCCAGCTCATCACAGGGCTCTAACAATGAGCAGTTCTTC
CASSSQGSNNEQFF
>TRBJ1-5|-|-|TRBV5-1
TGCGCCAGCAGCCCGACGGGGGGGGACCGACAGCCCCAGCATTTT
CASSPTGGDRQPQHF
>TRBJ2-3|-|-|TRBV6-5
TGTGCCAGCAGTCAACTCGGGGCGCTTCATGAAAAACCGTATTTT
CASSQLGALHEKPYF
>TRBJ2-5|-|few|TRBV12-3/TRBV12-4
TGTGCCAGCAGTTTAGAGACAGGTCCCCAAGAGACCCAGTACTTC
CASSLETGPQETQYF